The TCR beta chain under discussion was sequenced for a study of cytomegalovirus exposure and HLA in healthy donors. Trimming pared 4 bases from V and 2 bases from J, leaving 13 bases between. Germline CDR1 reads LNHDA; CDR2 reads SQIVND (reference sequence). The CDR3 runs to 15 residues. PCR used 60 Vbeta primers and 13 Jbeta primers. The table came from immunoSEQ multiplex PCR; TCRdb's copy has only in-frame clones and leaves some out. This table holds 160,000 or so clones, around 84% found once. Sequenced input: PBMCs. The source of this sequence is a man younger than 35 in good health and CMV-seronegative. The chain employs TRBV19 and TRBJ2-3; a weak D match, TRBD2 (7 bases). The CDR3 coding sequence is TGTGCCAGTAGTAGCTCCGGGGGGCCCACAGATACGCAGTATTTT. Translated, it gives CASSSSGGPTDTQYF.